This T cell receptor (beta chain) emerged from a study of T-cell reconstitution after alpha-beta-depleted transplantation in children. The TCRbeta library was prepared with unique molecular identifiers. MiXCR was run by TCRdb on the PCR reads, yielding one entry per CDR3 protein. The sample yields about 980,000 distinct CDR3 sequences, roughly 29% seen once. This clonotype was recorded a few times. What it binds is unknown. Findings and caveats of the study: Newly produced T cells mostly provided counts and TCRbeta diversity after one year, as hyperexpanded clones declined. Alpha-beta T cells about two months after transplant reportedly derived from several hundred expanded graft clones.

This CDR3 region has 16 residues. Per the germline V gene, CDR1 is DFQATT and CDR2 is SNEGSKA (reference sequence). V lost 6 bases and J lost 3, with 21 bases in between. The sequencing used PBMCs, mostly from graft donor cells, collected 360 days after TCRalphabeta/CD19-depleted stem cell transplant. The TCR originated in a boy younger than two who had a stem cell transplant for SCID, so the T cells may come from the graft donor. The chain has TRBV20-1 and TRBJ2-1; D is perhaps TRBD1 or TRBD2 (6 bases each). The CDR3 DNA reads TGCAGTGCGGAGGGCGGGACATTTGATAACTACAATGAGCAGTTCTTC. Translated: CSAEGGTFDNYNEQFF.